This passage covers 20 T cell receptor beta chains from one sample sequenced in a study of response to subunit inactivated influenza vaccine. Using its own MiXCR run on the RT-PCR reads, TCRdb lists one record per CDR3 protein. The table shows some 520,000 distinct CDR3 sequences, with approximately 15% occurring only once. The sequencing used CD4+ T cells sorted from PBMCs, collected 23 to 25 months after vaccination. The receptors were gathered from a man between 50 and 75 years old who received an inactivated influenza vaccine.

This clonotype was seen a few times. This chain links TRBV12-3 or TRBV12-4 with TRBJ1-1, with D maybe TRBD1 (6 bases). This CDR3 spans 13 amino acids. V lost 6 bases and J lost 5, with 13 bases in between. CDR3 in amino acids: CASRPTGRTEAFF. CDR3 in DNA: TGTGCCAGCAGGCCCACAGGGAGGACTGAAGCTTTCTTT.

This chain connects TRBV12-3 or TRBV12-4 to TRBJ1-1; D is unresolved. The ends were cut back, 3 bases at V and 6 bases at J, with 14 bases in the middle. This CDR3 contains 14 residues. CDR3 region: CASSFLGEFAEAFF. The DNA for the CDR3 is TGTGCCAGCAGTTTTTTGGGTGAGTTCGCTGAAGCTTTCTTT.

There are a few counts of this clonotype. The rearrangement links TRBV12-3 or TRBV12-4 to TRBJ2-2; D unresolved. This CDR3 has 11 amino acids. Trimming pared 6 bases from V and 8 bases from J, leaving 7 bases between. The CDR3 reads CASRTLGELFF. The CDR3 DNA reads TGTGCCAGCAGGACGTTGGGGGAGCTGTTTTTT.

The chain uses TRBV5-1 and TRBJ1-1; TRBD1 matches 7 bases. Germline lookup yields CDR1 SGHRS and CDR2 YFSETQ. CDR3 length: 15 amino acids. The V segment lost 3 bases and the J segment 5 bases; nucleotides outside the gene matches: 10. CDR3 in amino acids: CASSSSPRGGTEAFF. In DNA form, the CDR3 reads TGCGCCAGCAGCTCCTCTCCCAGGGGGGGGACTGAAGCTTTCTTT.

V usage is TRBV6-5 and J usage is TRBJ1-5; a possible D gene is TRBD1 (5 bases). V gave up 0 bases and J gave up 6 bases, with 15 bases separating them. Germline-derived CDR1 and CDR2 are MNHEY and SVGAGI. This CDR3 region has 16 residues. This CDR3 is CASSYSGEAGTQPQHF. In DNA, the CDR3 is TGTGCCAGCAGTTACTCGGGGGAGGCTGGGACTCAGCCCCAGCATTTT.

The chain is built from TRBV11-2 and TRBJ2-7, with TRBD1 as a possible D gene (6 bases). The CDR3 is 16 amino acids. From germline, CDR1 is SGHAT and CDR2 FQNNGV. Trimming pared 1 base from V and 0 bases from J, leaving 13 bases between. The CDR3 coding sequence is TGTGCCAGCAGCTTAGCCCTAGACAGGATCTCCTACGAGCAGTACTTC. This codes for CASSLALDRISYEQYF.

This clonotype appeared many times. The J gene is TRBJ1-1, the V gene TRBV4-2, with no clear D. CDR3 length: 16 amino acids. CDR1 LGHNA and CDR2 YNFKEQ come from the germline V gene. V dropped 0 bases and J dropped 0 bases, with 11 bases sitting between them. CDR3 DNA: TGTGCCAGCAGCCAAGATCGCTATGACATGAACACTGAAGCTTTCTTT. Its protein product is CASSQDRYDMNTEAFF.

This clonotype has at least ten counts. This chain connects TRBV4-3 to TRBJ2-1; 12 bases match TRBD2. The CDR3 is made up of 17 amino acids. The V gene's germline CDR1 is LGHNA and CDR2 YSLEER. Trimming cost V 0 bases and J 4 bases; bases outside gene matches: 4. This chain's CDR3 is CASSQDFGTSGYNEQFF. CDR3 in DNA: TGCGCCAGCAGCCAAGATTTTGGGACTAGCGGGTACAATGAGCAGTTCTTC.

This clonotype was counted between two and nine times. V is TRBV4-2 and J is TRBJ2-1; 8 positions agree with TRBD2. Germline V CDR1 and CDR2: LGHNA, YNFKEQ. Trimming took 3 bases from V and 0 from J; bases not matched to a gene: 4. CDR3 length: 16 residues. The CDR3 nucleotides are TGTGCCAGCAGCCATCCAGCGGGGGCCTCCTACAATGAGCAGTTCTTC. Residues: CASSHPAGASYNEQFF.

This chain uses TRBV29-1 with TRBJ2-7; 9 nucleotides match TRBD1. CDR3 size: 12 residues. Looked up from germline, CDR1 is SQVTM and CDR2 is ANQGSEA. V lost 6 bases, J lost 5 bases, and 5 bases stayed unmatched. The CDR3 loop reads CSVQGQGHEQYF. The DNA of the CDR3 is TGCAGCGTCCAGGGACAGGGACACGAGCAGTACTTC.

There are a few counts of this clonotype. V usage is TRBV6-6 and J usage is TRBJ2-5; TRBD2 matches at 9 bases. V was pared by 10 bases and J by 5 bases, with 8 bases of the junction left unmatched. The CDR3 consists of 13 residues. Per germline, CDR1 MNHNY and CDR2 SVGAGI (reference sequence). CDR3 region: CATKAGGMETQYF. CDR3 in DNA: TGTGCCACCAAAGCGGGAGGTATGGAGACCCAGTACTTC.

V gene TRBV28 combines with J gene TRBJ2-3, with 8 positions matching TRBD2. V shed 6 bases and J 1 base; nucleotides not matched to a gene: 9. Germline V gene lookup returns CDR1 MDHEN and CDR2 SYDVKM. The CDR3 length is 16 residues. The CDR3 loop reads CASSPRGGVRTDTQYF. DNA of the CDR3: TGTGCCAGCAGCCCTCGGGGGGGAGTACGCACAGATACGCAGTATTTT.

V is TRBV12-3 or TRBV12-4 and J is TRBJ1-2, with no clear D. V lost 3 bases and J lost 1, with 6 bases in between. The CDR3 extends over 13 amino acids. The DNA for the CDR3 is TGTGCCAGCAGTTTGCAAGTTAACTATGGCTACACCTTC. Translated: CASSLQVNYGYTF.

This clonotype was observed a handful of times. The chain carries TRBV11-1 and TRBJ2-5; 9 positions agree with TRBD2. The J segment lost 5 bases and the V segment lost 0 bases, leaving 4 bases of the junction unmatched. The CDR3 loop spans 15 amino acids. Germline values: CDR1 SGHAT, CDR2 FQDESV (reference sequence). This CDR3 reads CASSLAIAGVETQYF. DNA for the CDR3: TGTGCCAGCAGCTTAGCGATAGCGGGAGTGGAGACCCAGTACTTC.

This chain joins TRBV14 and TRBJ2-4, with D perhaps assigned TRBD1 or TRBD2 (5 bases each). Germline V gene lookup returns CDR1 SGHDN and CDR2 FVKESK. Trimming took 5 bases from V and 9 from J, leaving 11 bases between them. This CDR3 contains 12 residues. The CDR3 nucleotides are TGTGCCAGCAGCGGGCAGGGAGTCATTCAGTACTTC. Protein sequence: CASSGQGVIQYF.

This chain's CDR3 is CASRGLGRSSYNEQFF. The CDR3 nucleotides are TGTGCCAGCAGGGGGTTAGGTCGGAGCTCCTACAATGAGCAGTTCTTC. The chain recombines TRBV11-2 with TRBJ2-1; no reliable D call. V shed 6 bases and J shed 0 bases, with 15 bases lying between them. This CDR3 comprises 16 residues. The germline V gene has CDR1 SGHAT and CDR2 FQNNGV.

The V call is TRBV5-6, the J call TRBJ1-2; a possible D gene is TRBD1 (5 bases). CDR3 length equals 14 residues. CDR1 is SGHDT, CDR2 YYEEEE, per germline. V lost 5 bases and J lost 6, with 17 bases in between. CDR3 in DNA: TGTGCCAGCAGTTATGCCCCGCGGGGGAATGGCTACACCTTC. Its protein is CASSYAPRGNGYTF.

The CDR3 here is CASSLDGSQETQYF. The CDR3 DNA follows: TGTGCCAGCAGCTTAGATGGATCTCAAGAGACCCAGTACTTC. The genes are TRBV11-3 and TRBJ2-5, with D unclear. V was pared by 0 bases and J by 2 bases, with 7 bases between. Per the germline V gene, CDR1 is SGHNT and CDR2 is YENEEA. The CDR3 consists of 14 residues. Full variable domain (rest looked up from reference TRBV11-3 and TRBJ2-5): EAGVVQSPRYKIIEKKQPVAFWCNPISGHNTLYWYLQNLGQGPELLIRYENEEAVDDSQLPKDRFSAERLKGVDSTLKIQPAELGDSAVYLCASSLDGSQETQYFGPGTRLLVL.

This clonotype was recorded at least ten times. This chain connects TRBV20-1 to TRBJ2-7; 9 bases map to TRBD2. The CDR3 length is 15 residues. V shed 1 base, J shed 0 bases, and the junction held 4 bases outside the gene matches. Germline CDR1 reads DFQATT; CDR2 reads SNEGSKA (reference sequence). The CDR3 nucleotides are TGCAGTGCTAGAGGACTAGCGGCGAGCTCCTACGAGCAGTACTTC. This gives the protein CSARGLAASSYEQYF.

This clonotype was counted between two and nine times. The gene calls are TRBV25-1 and TRBJ1-5, with TRBD1 as a possible D gene (5 bases). Germline-derived CDR1 and CDR2 are MGHDK and SYGVNS. This CDR3 is 13 amino acids long. V gave up 6 bases and J gave up 7 bases, with 13 bases separating them. The CDR3 coding sequence is TGTGCCAGCAGAGGAGGGGCCGGCCAGCCCCAGCATTTT. Amino acid sequence: CASRGGAGQPQHF.